What follows is one T cell receptor (beta chain) and its context. Antigen specificity is unknown. Germline V CDR1 and CDR2: SGHTA, FQGNSA. This CDR3 contains 13 residues. V was pared by 0 bases and J by 5 bases, with 8 bases between. TCRdb processed the RT-PCR reads anew with MiXCR; each CDR3 protein has one entry. The repertoire holds around 520,000 distinct CDR3 sequences, with roughly 12% as singletons. This sample is part of a study of response to subunit inactivated influenza vaccine. Study results and limitations: Authors proposed each seasonal influenza vaccination draws in few new T cells.

The clonotype was recovered from a man aged 45-65 years who received an inactivated influenza vaccine. This specimen consisted of PBMCs from blood, obtained on the day of vaccination. The chain carries TRBV7-2 and TRBJ2-7; a possible D gene is TRBD1 (5 bases). The CDR3: CASSLAMGHEQYF. In DNA form, the CDR3 reads TGTGCCAGCAGCTTAGCGATGGGGCACGAGCAGTACTTC.